The following is a T cell receptor (beta chain) sequence with its context. It lacks a known antigen. A much larger clone lies one base from this, so it may be a read error. The data were taken from a study of blood T cells in healthy people across ages (dated by TCRdb to the mid-2010s). Broadly, across the study: In model experiments, template switching captured about one uniquely barcoded TCR beta cDNA molecule for every two T cells. Donors of different ages were randomly distributed across sequencing lanes to avoid experimental bias. Donors were grouped into four age groups: young (average 16 years), middle-aged (roughly 38), aged (around 56) and long-lived (around 80). To track age-related changes in TCR beta repertoire diversity, the study relied on deep sequencing normalized with unique cDNA molecular identifiers. For two donors (one aged 18 to 29 and one aged 80 or older), the study analyzed two additional independent replicas of 1 million unique cDNA reads from the same blood draw. The investigation overall reported the following: Compared with the aged group, the long-lived group had more naive CD4+ T cells, fewer expanded clones and increased TCR diversity, suggesting age selection. Observed TCR beta diversity per million T cells fell roughly linearly with age, and a significant reduction was already apparent by age around 40. Because profiling used bulk unsorted PBMCs, naive and antigen-experienced compartments could not be compared conclusively. Estimates of total diversity based on one million sequenced T cells were considered lower bounds and underestimates. A strong correlation was found between observed TCR beta diversity and the percentage of naive T cells measured by flow cytometry. Because donor CMV infection status was unknown, age-related changes in expanded clonotypes were potentially confounded.

Systemically healthy Caucasian individuals from Russia, about 38 in total and aged roughly 6 to 95 years, were included as donors. Around 9.9 milliliters of peripheral blood were collected from each donor into EDTA-treated Vacutainer tubes. Ficoll-Paque density-gradient centrifugation was used to isolate PBMCs, with at least 6 million obtained per sample. Total RNA was extracted from PBMCs with Trizol reagent, with at least 6 micrograms obtained per sample. Naive CD45RAhigh/CD27high T cell percentages were measured by flow cytometry on a PBMC aliquot from every donor. Library construction relied on 5' RACE. The sample was run on an Illumina HiSeq 2500. A second PCR of about 7 to 12 cycles was run with a J-beta primer mix and a sample-barcoded 5' primer. A unique molecular identifier was introduced onto each TCR beta cDNA molecule by a template-switch 5' adaptor carrying 12 random nucleotides. At least 2.5 million CDR3-containing paired-end reads were obtained from each sample. First-strand cDNA was synthesized from all RNA with the Mint cDNA synthesis kit, primed by a TRBC-specific oligonucleotide. Following uracil-DNA glycosylase treatment, all cDNA underwent a first 18-cycle PCR with the universal primers M1SS and BC2_uni_R. The study's own analysis went as follows. Normalization of each sample was performed by random selection of 1 million high-quality reads, each carrying a distinct molecular identifier. Reads sharing molecular identifiers were discarded rather than binned into consensus sequences. MiTCR, run with a Q25 quality threshold and the strictest error-elimination algorithm, handled CDR3 identification, clonotype clustering and error correction. A nonparametric unseen species model with Euler transformation was used to estimate a lower bound on total TCR beta diversity. Clones were called with MiXCR by TCRdb after fastp trimmed the public reads at Q25, and only in-frame beta chains were retained. Rows are combined by CDR3 protein, so each entry shows the most common genes and DNA. TCRdb assigned the V and J calls; the authors' analysis was not used. The sample table contains hundreds of thousands of distinct CDR3 sequences; only one count was recorded for about 30% of them. The top ten clonotypes cover more than 15% of the sample.

The specimen was blood. This TCR derives from a woman older than 75 in good health.

The CDR3 loop reads CASSLGQSGQPRHF. In nucleotide form, the sequence is TGTGCCAGCAGCTTAGGACAGTCGGGCCAGCCCCGGCATTTT. The chain was built from TRBV12-3 or TRBV12-4 and TRBJ1-5; possibly the D gene is TRBD1, per 6 matching bases. The cysteine opens and the phenylalanine closes a CDR3 of 14 amino acids. Solely the CDR3 DNA is kept, with 42 bases framed from the first base.